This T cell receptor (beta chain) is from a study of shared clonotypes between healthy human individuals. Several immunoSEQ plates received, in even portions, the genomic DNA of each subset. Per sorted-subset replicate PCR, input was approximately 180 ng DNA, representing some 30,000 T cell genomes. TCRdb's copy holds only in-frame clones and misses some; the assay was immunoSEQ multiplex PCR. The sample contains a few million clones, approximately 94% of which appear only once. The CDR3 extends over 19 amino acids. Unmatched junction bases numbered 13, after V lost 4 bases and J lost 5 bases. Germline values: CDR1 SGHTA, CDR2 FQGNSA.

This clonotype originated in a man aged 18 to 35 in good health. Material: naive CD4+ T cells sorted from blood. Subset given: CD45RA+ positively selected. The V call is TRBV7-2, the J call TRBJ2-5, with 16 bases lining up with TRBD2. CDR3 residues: CASSSAPGTSGRAYETQYF. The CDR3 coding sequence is TGTGCCAGCAGCTCAGCCCCCGGGACTAGCGGGAGGGCCTACGAGACCCAGTACTTC.